The 32 T cell receptor beta chains below were found in one sample sequenced in a study of T cells in tuberculosis. Assay: immunoSEQ multiplex PCR; the TCRdb copy retains only in-frame clones and omits some. The data hold about 43,000 clones, with roughly 94% observed a single time. The sequenced sample was PBMCs. These receptors were taken from a donor aged 10 to 29 with latent tuberculosis or without tuberculosis infection. Some clones in this sample may be carry-over from other donors' samples.

As regards this clone: This sample also contains other DNA sequences that code for the same CDR3. The V gene is TRBV6-1, the J gene TRBJ1-5, with 7 bases fitting TRBD1. Trimming took 4 bases from V and 7 from J; bases not matched to a gene: 4. The length of the CDR3 is 13 residues. Germline CDR1 MNHNS, CDR2 SASEGT. CDR3 sequence: CASSATGFQPQHF. In DNA, the CDR3 is TGTGCCAGCAGTGCGACAGGGTTCCAGCCCCAGCATTTT.

V gene TRBV9 combines with J gene TRBJ2-5; D possibly corresponds to TRBD2 (6 bases). V was trimmed by 0 bases and J by 3 bases, leaving 12 bases between them. The CDR3 runs to 15 residues. From germline, CDR1 is SGDLS and CDR2 YYNGEE. CDR3 nucleotides: TGTGCCAGCAGCGTAGGAGGGACTCGTGAAGAGACCCAGTACTTC. This encodes CASSVGGTREETQYF.

The rearrangement links TRBV4-1 to TRBJ2-7, with 7 bases fitting TRBD2. This CDR3 region has 17 residues. V gave up 1 base and J gave up 7 bases; unmatched junction bases: 16. Per the germline V gene, CDR1 is MGHRA and CDR2 is YSYEKL. The CDR3 coding sequence is TGCGCCAGCAGCCAAGTAAGTGCCGGCGGGAGAGTTGGTGAGCAGTACTTC. As protein: CASSQVSAGGRVGEQYF.

CDR3 bases: TGTGCCAGCAGCTTCCCTAGCACAGATACGCAGTATTTT. This gives the protein CASSFPSTDTQYF. The chain links TRBV7-2 to TRBJ2-3; the D is unclear. The CDR3 length is 13 residues. The germline V gene encodes CDR1 SGHTA and CDR2 FQGNSA. Trimming removed 3 bases from V and 0 bases from J, with 4 bases in between.

Here the CDR3 DNA reads TGTGCCAGCAGCTTATTGGGACAGGGGGCTGCGAACACCGGGGAGCTGTTTTTT. This gives the protein CASSLLGQGAANTGELFF. This chain uses TRBV7-2 with TRBJ2-2, with 12 bases matching TRBD1. The ends lost 2 bases at V and 0 bases at J; junction bases unmatched: 4. Per germline, CDR1 SGHTA and CDR2 FQGNSA. The CDR3 is made up of 18 amino acids.

V and J are TRBV27 and TRBJ1-5, with a weak D call TRBD1 (5 bases). The V and J ends lost 6 bases and 2 bases respectively, with 14 bases between them. CDR3 length: 15 amino acids. Germline V gene data show CDR1 as MNHEY and CDR2 as SMNVEV (reference sequence). CDR3 DNA: TGTGCCAGCAGGAGATCTCAGGGTGGCAATCAGCCCCAGCATTTT. Protein product: CASRRSQGGNQPQHF.

V and J are TRBV9 and TRBJ2-7, with a possible D match to TRBD2 (5 bases). The CDR3 is 15 amino acids. V lost 4 bases to trimming and J lost 3 bases, with 17 bases between them. CDR1 is SGDLS, CDR2 YYNGEE, per germline. Written as DNA, the CDR3 is TGTGCCAGCAGCCCGAAAGGTGCTCGGGGCTACGAGCAGTACTTC. Translation: CASSPKGARGYEQYF.

CDR3 DNA sequence: TGCGCCAGCAGCTTGGAGGGGGTAGGCGAGCAGTACTTC. Translation gives CASSLEGVGEQYF. The chain couples TRBV5-1 to TRBJ2-7; D might be TRBD1 (6 bases). CDR1 and CDR2 (germline): SGHRS, YFSETQ. The CDR3 spans 13 residues. Trimming cost V 0 bases and J 6 bases, with 10 bases left between them. The full variable domain, rest sourced from reference TRBV5-1 and TRBJ2-7, is KAGVTQTPRYLIKTRGQQVTLSCSPISGHRSVSWYQQTPGQGLQFLFEYFSETQRNKGNFPGRFSGRQFSNSRSEMNVSTLELGDSALYLCASSLEGVGEQYFGPGTRLTVT.

This clone was seen a single time. The gene calls are TRBV4-1 and TRBJ2-3; 8 bases line up with TRBD2. CDR3 length: 17 amino acids. Germline CDR1 MGHRA, CDR2 YSYEKL. Trimming cost V 0 bases and J 0 bases; bases outside gene matches: 5. This chain's CDR3 is CASSQDRVAGSTDTQYF. The CDR3 region has the DNA TGCGCCAGCAGCCAAGATCGGGTAGCGGGGAGCACAGATACGCAGTATTTT.

The chain uses TRBV15 and TRBJ2-7; 10 positions agree with TRBD2. V trimming: 0 bases; J trimming: 2 bases; junction bases outside the gene matches: 10. CDR3 length: 18 amino acids. Looked up from germline, CDR1 is LNHNV and CDR2 is YYDKDF (reference sequence). CDR3 sequence (DNA): TGTGCCACCAGCAGAGATGGGGTAGCGGGAGGAACCCCCTACGAGCAGTACTTC. Translation gives CATSRDGVAGGTPYEQYF.

The chain has TRBV28 and TRBJ1-5; TRBD1 is a possible D gene (6 bases). With 6 bases removed from V and 5 bases from J, the gap between germline ends came to 14 bases. This CDR3 comprises 14 residues. CDR1 MDHEN and CDR2 SYDVKM come from the germline V gene. The CDR3 protein is CASRRPGQDQPQHF. CDR3 bases: TGTGCCAGCAGACGACCGGGACAAGATCAGCCCCAGCATTTT.

The chain is built from TRBV7-8 and TRBJ2-7; TRBD1 matches at 9 bases. J gave up 2 bases and V 2 bases, and 4 bases lay outside the gene matches. The CDR3 length is 15 residues. Germline-derived CDR1 and CDR2 are SGHVS and FQNEAQ. Written as DNA, the CDR3 is TGTGCCAGCAGCTTATTTGGGACAGGGCCCTACGAGCAGTACTTC. Protein sequence: CASSLFGTGPYEQYF.

The chain carries TRBV5-1 and TRBJ1-4; the D gene is possibly TRBD1 (5 bases). CDR1 is SGHRS, CDR2 YFSETQ, per germline. The CDR3 runs 12 residues. Trimming took 5 bases from V and 7 from J, leaving 9 bases between them. The CDR3 loop reads CASRGLSEKLFF. In nucleotides, the CDR3 is TGCGCCAGCAGGGGGCTGAGTGAAAAACTGTTTTTT.

Here the CDR3 reads CASTMTGAPRTEAFF. For the CDR3, the DNA is TGTGCCAGTACCATGACAGGGGCCCCGAGGACTGAAGCTTTCTTT. The chain employs TRBV19 and TRBJ1-1; TRBD1 aligns across 8 bases. V was clipped by 7 bases and J by 5 bases; unmatched bases: 12. This CDR3 region has 15 residues. In germline, CDR1 is LNHDA, CDR2 SQIVND (reference sequence).

The chain carries TRBV6-5 and TRBJ1-2, with no clear D. CDR3 length equals 14 residues. CDR1 is MNHEY, CDR2 SVGAGI, per germline. V gave up 6 bases and J gave up 0 bases, with 11 bases separating them. Here the CDR3 DNA reads TGTGCCAGCAGCCCGGACTGGTCTAACTATGGCTACACCTTC. Translated: CASSPDWSNYGYTF.

The chain employs TRBV15 and TRBJ2-5; tentative D call: TRBD1 (5 bases). Germline values: CDR1 LNHNV, CDR2 YYDKDF (reference sequence). V gave up 11 bases and J gave up 4 bases, with 14 bases separating them. This CDR3 spans 12 amino acids. CDR3 region: CAPQAQGETQYF. The CDR3 DNA reads as TGTGCCCCGCAAGCCCAGGGAGAGACCCAGTACTTC.

The rearrangement uses TRBV7-2 and TRBJ2-3; D not certain. In germline, CDR1 is SGHTA, CDR2 FQGNSA. The CDR3 has 14 amino acids. V was cut by 1 base and J by 3 bases, with 8 bases left in between. The CDR3 DNA follows: TGTGCCAGCAGCTTAGGCAGGTCTACAGATACGCAGTATTTT. Translating gives CASSLGRSTDTQYF.

The J gene is TRBJ1-4, the V gene TRBV7-9; 10 bases map to TRBD1. There are 17 residues in the CDR3. Looked up from germline, CDR1 is SEHNR and CDR2 is FQNEAQ (reference sequence). V lost 1 base, J lost 2 bases, and 4 bases stayed unmatched. This CDR3 is CASSLGQGALTNEKLFF. Written as DNA, the CDR3 is TGTGCCAGCAGCTTAGGACAGGGGGCGCTTACTAATGAAAAACTGTTTTTT.

The gene calls are TRBV7-3 and TRBJ2-1, with TRBD2 as a possible D gene (5 bases). The germline gives CDR1 SGHTA, CDR2 FQGTGA. Deletions cut 2 bases from V and 8 bases from J, with 16 bases between. The CDR3 runs to 15 residues. CDR3 loop: CASSLSGGSVDEQFF. Written as DNA, the CDR3 is TGTGCCAGCAGCTTATCCGGAGGATCGGTCGATGAGCAGTTCTTC.

This chain connects TRBV4-2 to TRBJ2-1; TRBD2 matches at 7 bases. With 0 bases clipped from V and 0 bases from J, the junction kept 17 bases outside the gene matches. From germline, CDR1 is LGHNA and CDR2 YNFKEQ. The CDR3 loop spans 21 amino acids. The CDR3 DNA is TGTGCCAGCAGCCAAGAACTTTATTCTGCTAGCGGAGTTTTCTCCTACAATGAGCAGTTCTTC. This sequence encodes CASSQELYSASGVFSYNEQFF.

This clone was observed a few times. The chain couples TRBV11-2 to TRBJ1-1, with D possibly being TRBD1 (6 bases). The V end was cut by 6 bases, the J end by 1 base, with 12 bases between. Per the germline V gene, CDR1 is SGHAT and CDR2 is FQNNGV. The CDR3 has 14 residues. The DNA for the CDR3 is TGTGCCAGCAGGCGAGGACAGTCGAACACTGAAGCTTTCTTT. Its protein product is CASRRGQSNTEAFF.

This rearrangement joins TRBV6-5 to TRBJ2-1; 13 nucleotides match TRBD2. CDR1 is MNHEY and CDR2 is SVGAGI in the germline V gene. The V and J ends lost 2 bases and 5 bases, in that order; junction bases with no gene match: 3. There are 16 residues in the CDR3. CDR3 sequence reads: CASSYVGLAGNNEQFF. The CDR3 DNA sequence: TGTGCCAGCAGTTACGTGGGACTAGCGGGGAACAATGAGCAGTTCTTC.

The CDR3 nucleotides are TGTGCCAGCAGCTTTGACCGGGACAGAAGATATGGCTACACCTTC. It is translated as CASSFDRDRRYGYTF. The chain carries TRBV7-9 and TRBJ1-2, with 7 bases aligning to TRBD1. CDR1 is SEHNR and CDR2 is FQNEAQ in the germline V gene (reference sequence). The CDR3 is 15 residues long. The V and J ends lost 3 bases and 5 bases, in that order; junction bases with no gene match: 9.

The chain recombines TRBV29-1 with TRBJ2-5; 10 bases fit TRBD2. The CDR3 is 17 residues long. V shed 6 bases and J 4 bases; nucleotides not matched to a gene: 17. Per the germline V gene, CDR1 is SQVTM and CDR2 is ANQGSEA. The CDR3 spells CSVRDGGSGRIGETQYF. The CDR3 coding sequence is TGCAGCGTCCGTGACGGTGGTAGCGGGAGGATCGGAGAGACCCAGTACTTC.

The chain has TRBV27 and TRBJ2-7; D is ambiguous. The V and J ends lost 5 bases and 2 bases respectively, with 13 bases between them. Germline lookup yields CDR1 MNHEY and CDR2 SMNVEV (reference sequence). The CDR3 runs 14 residues. CDR3 sequence: CASSDLREAYEQYF. CDR3 DNA sequence: TGTGCCAGCAGTGATTTGCGAGAAGCCTACGAGCAGTACTTC.

The chain combines TRBV28 with TRBJ1-5; TRBD1 is a possible D gene (5 bases). The CDR3 loop spans 14 amino acids. The V gene's germline CDR1 is MDHEN and CDR2 SYDVKM. Trimming took 5 bases from V and 5 from J, leaving 13 bases between them. CDR3 sequence reads: CASSLRQTHQPQHF. The CDR3 region has the DNA TGTGCCAGCAGTCTACGACAGACACATCAGCCCCAGCATTTT.

This chain links TRBV6-5 with TRBJ2-1, with TRBD1 matching over 11 bases. The CDR3 is 14 amino acids. Germline V gene sequence: CDR1 MNHEY, CDR2 SVGAGI. The V gene end was trimmed by 5 bases and the J gene end by 10 bases; junction bases not matched to a gene: 7. CDR3 bases: TGTGCCAGCAGTCTTAGGACAGGGGGCGACGAGCAGTTCTTC. It translates to CASSLRTGGDEQFF.

This chain connects TRBV7-2 to TRBJ1-2; 8 bases line up with TRBD1. Germline V gene lookup returns CDR1 SGHTA and CDR2 FQGNSA. The trim removed 6 bases at V and 6 bases at J, leaving 18 bases unmatched. The CDR3 has 17 residues. The CDR3 nucleotides are TGTGCCAGCAGTTCCCTCCCGGGACAGGTTGAGAGGGATGGCTACACCTTC. This gives the protein CASSSLPGQVERDGYTF. Full variable domain (rest looked up from reference TRBV7-2 and TRBJ1-2): GAGVSQSPSNKVTEKGKDVELRCDPISGHTALYWYRQSLGQGLEFLIYFQGNSAPDKSGLPSDRFSAERTGGSVSTLTIQRTQQEDSAVYLCASSSLPGQVERDGYTFGSGTRLTVV.

V gene TRBV5-1 combines with J gene TRBJ2-3, with D perhaps matching TRBD2 (6 bases). V gave up 4 bases and J gave up 3 bases, with 15 bases separating them. This CDR3 is 15 amino acids long. In germline, CDR1 is SGHRS, CDR2 YFSETQ. The CDR3 coding sequence is TGCGCCAGCAGCCAATTGGGAGGTGAAACAGATACGCAGTATTTT. Encoded protein: CASSQLGGETDTQYF.

The rearrangement links TRBV30 to TRBJ2-1; TRBD2 agrees at 12 bases. The CDR3 length is 14 residues. Looked up from germline, CDR1 is GTSNPN and CDR2 is SVGIG (reference sequence). Trimming removed 2 bases from V and 10 bases from J; junction bases left unmatched: 6. This chain's CDR3 is CAWSLRLAGEEQFF. CDR3 nucleotide sequence: TGTGCCTGGAGTCTAAGACTAGCGGGAGAAGAGCAGTTCTTC.

The chain is built from TRBV5-4 and TRBJ1-2; D call uncertain. V shed 6 bases and J shed 7 bases, with 22 bases lying between them. CDR1 and CDR2 (germline): SGHNT, YYREEE (reference sequence). There are 15 residues in the CDR3. The CDR3 is CASKPPLTPGGGYTF. CDR3 nucleotide sequence: TGTGCCAGCAAGCCCCCGCTCACGCCCGGAGGTGGCTACACCTTC.

This clone was observed a single time. This sequence joins TRBV15 and TRBJ1-1; D may be TRBD1 (5 bases). The ends were cut back, 0 bases at V and 3 bases at J, with 11 bases in the middle. Germline assignment: CDR1 LNHNV and CDR2 YYDKDF (reference sequence). CDR3 length: 15 residues. As DNA, the CDR3 is TGTGCCACCAGCAGAGATAGTCGGGGGGACACTGAAGCTTTCTTT. Its protein product is CATSRDSRGDTEAFF.